Shown below are 25 T cell receptor beta chains from a single sample sequenced in a study of CD8 T cells in Susac syndrome. With random hexamers, roughly 0.45 to 1 ug RNA was reverse transcribed. Via MiXCR, TCRdb re-called the immunoSEQ multiplex PCR reads, giving one row per CDR3 protein. The data contain over 100,000 distinct CDR3 sequences, 92% of them seen just once; the ten biggest clones take up about 0.14%. Sequenced input: CD4+ T cells from PBMCs. The source of these receptors is a human donor in good health.

The DNA of the CDR3 is TGTGCCAGCACCTTCGCATCCTACGAGCAGTACTTC. As protein: CASTFASYEQYF. The chain couples TRBV7-2 to TRBJ2-7, with no clear D. The germline V gene has CDR1 SGHTA and CDR2 FQGNSA. V was cut by 7 bases and J by 1 base, with 8 bases left in between. The CDR3 covers 12 residues.

This rearrangement joins TRBV6-6 to TRBJ1-5; 8 bases are shared with TRBD1. V trimming: 1 base; J trimming: 2 bases; junction bases outside the gene matches: 4. The CDR3 has 16 residues. From germline, CDR1 is MNHNY and CDR2 SVGAGI (reference sequence). In DNA, the CDR3 is TGTGCCAGCAGTTACTTGACAGGGGATGGCAATCAGCCCCAGCATTTT. As protein: CASSYLTGDGNQPQHF.

This chain links TRBV23-1 with TRBJ2-3; D is undetermined. TRBV23-1 is an ORF, with its function uncertain. This CDR3 has 17 residues. Deletions cut 2 bases from V and 6 bases from J, with 21 bases between. CDR3 sequence (DNA): TGCGCCAGCAGTCAAGCAATACCTGACCTGAACCCCGATACGCAGTATTTT. Its translation is CASSQAIPDLNPDTQYF.

The CDR3 DNA reads as TGTGCCAGCAGCTTGGATCAGGGCAGCAATCAGCCCCAGCATTTT. It is translated as CASSLDQGSNQPQHF. This sequence joins TRBV5-4 and TRBJ1-5; perhaps TRBD1 as D (5 bases). V dropped 0 bases and J dropped 1 base, with 8 bases sitting between them. Germline V gene sequence: CDR1 SGHNT, CDR2 YYREEE (reference sequence). The CDR3 runs 15 residues.

V and J are TRBV4-3 and TRBJ2-2, with TRBD2 matching over 7 bases. The CDR3 loop spans 16 amino acids. Germline loops: CDR1 LGHNA, CDR2 YSLEER. V gave up 1 base and J gave up 5 bases; unmatched junction bases: 7. The CDR3, as DNA: TGCGCCAGCAGCCAAGCGGCGGGAGTTGGTACCGGGGAGCTGTTTTTT. Translation gives CASSQAAGVGTGELFF.

The chain carries TRBV2 and TRBJ1-1, with D unclear. The germline CDR1 and CDR2 sequences are SNHLY and FYNNEI. Trimming stripped 4 bases from V and 6 bases from J, with 12 bases between. The CDR3 loop spans 13 amino acids. The CDR3 nucleotides read TGTGCCAGCAGTGGGGTGGCATGGGCTGAAGCTTTCTTT. It codes for CASSGVAWAEAFF. Using reference TRBV2 and TRBJ1-1 for the parts outside the CDR3, the full variable domain is EPEVTQTPSHQVTQMGQEVILRCVPISNHLYFYWYRQILGQKVEFLVSFYNNEISEKSEIFDDQFSVERPDGSNFTLKIRSTKLEDSAMYFCASSGVAWAEAFFGQGTRLTVV.

V usage is TRBV29-1 and J usage is TRBJ2-5; TRBD1 agrees at 10 bases. The CDR3 loop spans 12 amino acids. V trimming: 7 bases; J trimming: 5 bases; junction bases outside the gene matches: 4. Germline values: CDR1 SQVTM, CDR2 ANQGSEA. CDR3 sequence (DNA): TGCAGCGGGACAGGGGGTGGGGAGACCCAGTACTTC. Its translation: CSGTGGGETQYF.

This chain joins TRBV29-1 and TRBJ2-1, with TRBD2 matching 7 bases. V shed 4 bases, J shed 0 bases, and the junction held 6 bases outside the gene matches. The CDR3 runs 15 residues. Germline V gives CDR1 SQVTM, CDR2 ANQGSEA. In nucleotides, the CDR3 is TGCAGCGTTGTCCCTAGCGGTGGCTCCTACAATGAGCAGTTCTTC. It yields the protein CSVVPSGGSYNEQFF.

The chain has TRBV5-1 and TRBJ2-1; D ambiguous. Trimming removed 0 bases from V and 8 bases from J, with 15 bases in between. Germline loops: CDR1 SGHRS, CDR2 YFSETQ. This CDR3 region has 15 residues. The CDR3 DNA sequence: TGCGCCAGCAGCTTGGCCCTGGGGAAGAGCGATGAGCAGTTCTTC. Translation gives CASSLALGKSDEQFF.

This chain joins TRBV16 and TRBJ2-1; D is unresolved. The germline gives CDR1 KGHSY, CDR2 FQNENV. This CDR3 contains 15 residues. Trimming left V 4 bases short and J 0 bases short, with 10 bases between. CDR3 coding DNA: TGTGCCAGCAGCCTACAGACTCGCTCCTACAATGAGCAGTTCTTC. Encoded protein: CASSLQTRSYNEQFF.

This chain joins TRBV5-1 and TRBJ2-3; D not certain. Germline V CDR1 and CDR2: SGHRS, YFSETQ. The V end lost 4 bases, the J end lost 2 bases, and 11 bases lay between the germline ends. This CDR3 has 14 residues. This CDR3 reads CASSIDQVTDTQYF. DNA of the CDR3: TGCGCCAGCAGCATTGACCAGGTCACAGATACGCAGTATTTT.

The chain is built from TRBV19 and TRBJ2-5; 7 bases align to TRBD1. V shed 9 bases and J 1 base; nucleotides not matched to a gene: 5. From germline, CDR1 is LNHDA and CDR2 SQIVND (reference sequence). The CDR3 contains 13 residues. The CDR3: CASTQGIQETQYF. The CDR3 DNA reads TGTGCCAGCACACAGGGGATCCAAGAGACCCAGTACTTC.

V is TRBV24-1 and J is TRBJ2-3; 10 bases are a match to TRBD1. The CDR3 totals 16 residues. Looked up from germline, CDR1 is KGHDR and CDR2 is SFDVKD. V shed 3 bases and J 4 bases; nucleotides not matched to a gene: 6. The CDR3 protein is CATSDTGTGDADTQYF. The CDR3 DNA sequence: TGTGCCACCAGTGATACCGGGACAGGGGATGCAGATACGCAGTATTTT.

V and J are TRBV5-5 and TRBJ2-5, with 7 bases identical to TRBD1. After removal of 4 bases from V and 5 bases from J, the junction contained 11 bases not matched to a gene. The CDR3 contains 15 residues. Per the germline V gene, CDR1 is SGHKS and CDR2 is YYEKEE (reference sequence). In nucleotides, the CDR3 is TGTGCCAGCAGCGTAGGGACAGCCTTCCCGGAGACCCAGTACTTC. Its protein is CASSVGTAFPETQYF.

The chain couples TRBV5-1 to TRBJ2-1; possibly TRBD1 for D (5 bases). V was clipped by 0 bases and J by 6 bases, with 13 bases between them. Germline loops: CDR1 SGHRS, CDR2 YFSETQ. The CDR3 runs to 15 residues. The CDR3 reads CASSLEAGSFNEQFF. CDR3 in DNA: TGCGCCAGCAGCTTGGAGGCAGGGTCTTTCAATGAGCAGTTCTTC.

V gene TRBV20-1 combines with J gene TRBJ2-7; 9 bases are a match to TRBD1. There are 14 residues in the CDR3. The J segment lost 1 base and the V segment lost 6 bases, leaving 7 bases of the junction unmatched. In germline, CDR1 is DFQATT, CDR2 SNEGSKA (reference sequence). CDR3 residues: CSARAGTGSYEQYF. The CDR3 coding sequence is TGCAGTGCCAGGGCCGGGACAGGGTCCTACGAGCAGTACTTC.

The chain has TRBV7-9 and TRBJ2-1; perhaps D is TRBD1 or TRBD2 (5 bases each). Trimming removed 0 bases at V and 8 bases at J, with 20 bases between. The CDR3 has 17 amino acids. Germline V CDR1 and CDR2: SEHNR, FQNEAQ (reference sequence). The CDR3 reads CASSLAVLGRLSDEQFF. CDR3 DNA: TGTGCCAGCAGCTTAGCGGTATTGGGACGTTTGTCGGATGAGCAGTTCTTC.

V and J are TRBV10-3 and TRBJ2-1; no definite D call. CDR3 length equals 14 residues. Germline assignment: CDR1 ENHRY and CDR2 SYGVKD. V was cut by 6 bases and J by 6 bases, with 15 bases left in between. CDR3 nucleotides: TGTGCCATCAGAAGCCCGACCACCTCCAATGAGCAGTTCTTC. Its protein is CAIRSPTTSNEQFF.

The genes are TRBV27 and TRBJ2-7; D gene unclear. Germline CDR1 MNHEY, CDR2 SMNVEV (reference sequence). V was cut by 5 bases and J by 0 bases, with 17 bases left in between. The CDR3 sequence is 16 residues long. CDR3 sequence (DNA): TGTGCCAGCAGTCCCACAGTTCTCTCGGGCTCCTACGAGCAGTACTTC. It translates to CASSPTVLSGSYEQYF.

This chain connects TRBV20-1 to TRBJ1-1; tentatively, D is TRBD1 (6 bases). V was clipped by 2 bases and J by 1 base, with 11 bases between them. CDR1 is DFQATT and CDR2 is SNEGSKA in the germline V gene (reference sequence). The CDR3 is made up of 14 amino acids. DNA of the CDR3: TGCAGTGCTAGAATAGGACAGCCGAACACTGAAGCTTTCTTT. Protein product: CSARIGQPNTEAFF.

V is TRBV9 and J is TRBJ1-1; D perhaps matches TRBD1 (6 bases). V was clipped by 2 bases and J by 0 bases, with 11 bases between them. Germline CDR1 SGDLS, CDR2 YYNGEE. This CDR3 region has 15 residues. CDR3 loop: CASSVDSTMNTEAFF. The DNA of the CDR3 is TGTGCCAGCAGCGTGGACAGTACGATGAACACTGAAGCTTTCTTT.

The chain couples TRBV6-2 or TRBV6-3 to TRBJ2-7, with 12 bases identical to TRBD2. Trimming cost V 7 bases and J 7 bases; bases outside gene matches: 8. CDR1 and CDR2 (germline): MNHEY, SVGEGT. The CDR3 is 14 residues long. The CDR3 region has the DNA TGTGCCAGCACGGCGACTAGCGGGAGACGGGAGCAGTACTTC. It codes for CASTATSGRREQYF.

The chain is built from TRBV19 and TRBJ1-2; unclear D gene. V lost 7 bases, J lost 1 base, and 10 bases lay in between. From germline, CDR1 is LNHDA and CDR2 SQIVND (reference sequence). The CDR3 is 13 residues long. This CDR3 is CASTRRDNYGYTF. CDR3 coding DNA: TGTGCCAGTACCCGGAGGGATAACTATGGCTACACCTTC.

This CDR3 is CASSLRATSTDTQYF. Here the CDR3 DNA reads TGTGCCAGCAGCTTAAGGGCCACTAGCACAGATACGCAGTATTTT. The chain joins TRBV5-5 to TRBJ2-3, with no clear D. V was shortened by 2 bases and J by 0 bases, with 10 bases between the two germline ends. The length of the CDR3 is 15 residues. The germline V gene encodes CDR1 SGHKS and CDR2 YYEKEE (reference sequence).

The rearrangement links TRBV4-3 to TRBJ2-3; D ambiguous. V lost 4 bases to trimming and J lost 2 bases, with 13 bases between them. Germline CDR1 LGHNA, CDR2 YSLEER. The CDR3 contains 15 residues. Written as DNA, the CDR3 is TGCGCCAGCAGCCGTCGTCTAGAGACCACAGATACGCAGTATTTT. It translates to CASSRRLETTDTQYF.